These 21 T cell receptor beta chains originate from one sample sequenced in a study of molecular identifiers for immune sequencing clone quantification. MiXCR, applied by TCRdb to the PCR reads, yields one record per CDR3 protein. Of hundreds of thousands of distinct CDR3 sequences listed, approximately 24% are singletons. Source material: naive CD8+ T cells from blood, with Jurkat cell RNA spiked in. Subset denoted: FACS-sorted CD8+CD4-CCR7+CD45RA+ naive T cells. These receptor sequences come from a human donor in good health. Some libraries in this study had Jurkat cell RNA spiked in.

This sequence joins TRBV27 and TRBJ2-1; TRBD2 aligns across 10 bases. This CDR3 is built from 15 residues. Looked up from germline, CDR1 is MNHEY and CDR2 is SMNVEV (reference sequence). V was pared by 5 bases and J by 9 bases, with 10 bases of the junction left unmatched. The CDR3 here is CASSPSAGGRVEQFF. In nucleotides, the CDR3 is TGTGCCAGCAGTCCCTCAGCGGGAGGGCGGGTTGAGCAGTTCTTC.

The CDR3 bases are TGTGCCAGCCGTCAAGGGCAGGGGAATTCACCCCTCCACTTT. Its translation: CASRQGQGNSPLHF. The chain employs TRBV11-2 and TRBJ1-6, with D perhaps TRBD1 (6 bases). CDR3 length equals 14 residues. The germline gives CDR1 SGHAT, CDR2 FQNNGV. Trimming took off 8 bases at V and 7 bases at J, with 15 bases between the two ends. The variable domain in full, completed from reference TRBV11-2 and TRBJ1-6, reads EAGVAQSPRYKIIEKRQSVAFWCNPISGHATLYWYQQILGQGPKLLIQFQNNGVVDDSQLPKDRFSAERLKGVDSTLKIQPAKLEDSAVYLCASRQGQGNSPLHFGNGTRLTVT.

This clonotype was found many times. The chain carries TRBV7-9 and TRBJ2-5; no firm D call. Germline V lookup: CDR1 SEHNR, CDR2 FQNEAQ (reference sequence). CDR3 length: 11 amino acids. Deletions cut 4 bases from V and 2 bases from J, with 2 bases between. In nucleotides, the CDR3 is TGTGCCAGCAGCTGGCAAGAGACCCAGTACTTC. Encoded protein: CASSWQETQYF.

A few counts support this clonotype. The V call is TRBV5-1, the J call TRBJ2-1; 14 bases agree with TRBD2. The CDR3 is made up of 18 amino acids. Germline V CDR1 and CDR2: SGHRS, YFSETQ. After removal of 3 bases from V and 0 bases from J, the junction contained 5 bases not matched to a gene. CDR3 coding DNA: TGCGCCAGCAGCTCCGGGACTAGCGGGGGAAGCTCCTACAATGAGCAGTTCTTC. Residues: CASSSGTSGGSSYNEQFF.

Ten or more counts support this clonotype. The chain recombines TRBV10-2 with TRBJ2-3; 12 bases map to TRBD2. This CDR3 is 16 amino acids long. J was trimmed by 0 bases and V by 6 bases; bases with no gene match: 4. CDR1 and CDR2 (germline): WSHSY, SAAADI. CDR3 residues: CASSPGLAGSTDTQYF. CDR3 nucleotide sequence: TGCGCCAGCAGCCCCGGACTAGCGGGGAGCACAGATACGCAGTATTTT.

This clonotype was seen only a few times. The rearrangement links TRBV30 to TRBJ2-2; 8 bases agree with TRBD2. Germline-derived CDR1 and CDR2 are GTSNPN and SVGIG (reference sequence). The CDR3 has 15 residues. Germline trimming cut 5 bases from V and 1 base from J; bases unmatched to any gene: 6. Written as DNA, the CDR3 is TGTGCCTGGGAGCGGGAGTCCATGAACACCGGGGAGCTGTTTTTT. Protein sequence: CAWERESMNTGELFF.

On this clonotype: Sequence at one end of the junction differs from germline and may be a read error. The V call is TRBV28, the J call TRBJ2-7, with TRBD2 identical over 7 bases. This CDR3 spans 14 amino acids. Germline V CDR1 and CDR2: MDHEN, SYDVKM. The CDR3 region has the DNA TGTGCCAGCAGTCCCACTAGCGTCTCCCACGAGCAGTACTTC. Residues: CASSPTSVSHEQYF.

This clonotype was picked up a small number of times. V and J are TRBV7-9 and TRBJ1-2, with D tentatively TRBD1 (5 bases). The CDR3 has 14 amino acids. Trimming shortened V by 1 base and J by 3 bases, and 9 bases separated the two germline ends. Germline values: CDR1 SEHNR, CDR2 FQNEAQ (reference sequence). DNA for the CDR3: TGTGCCAGCAGCTTAGAACAGGACTACTATGGCTACACCTTC. It is translated as CASSLEQDYYGYTF.

Turning to this clonotype: A much larger clone is a single base away; this may be a read error. The chain employs TRBV9 and TRBJ1-1, with D possibly matching TRBD1 (6 bases). Trimming cost V 5 bases and J 1 base, with 12 bases left between them. CDR1 and CDR2 from the germline V gene are SGDLS and YYNGEE. The length of the CDR3 is 14 residues. The CDR3 DNA is TGTGCCAGCAGAGTGACAGGCCAGAACACTGAAGCTTTCTTT. Translating it yields CASRVTGQNTEAFF.

This clonotype was found many times. The chain employs TRBV30 and TRBJ1-5, with 7 positions matching TRBD1. The CDR3 consists of 18 residues. The trim removed 2 bases at V and 5 bases at J, leaving 18 bases unmatched. Germline-derived CDR1 and CDR2 are GTSNPN and SVGIG (reference sequence). The CDR3 loop reads CAWSPLPGTAPWDQPQHF. The CDR3 DNA reads as TGTGCCTGGAGTCCACTTCCCGGGACAGCCCCGTGGGATCAGCCCCAGCATTTT.

In the case of this clonotype: This may be a read error: a much more frequent sequence differs by one nucleotide. The rearrangement links TRBV27 to TRBJ2-2; possibly TRBD1 for D (6 bases). This CDR3 spans 16 amino acids. Germline loops: CDR1 MNHEY, CDR2 SMNVEV (reference sequence). V lost 5 bases and J 5 bases, leaving 18 bases between the germline ends. Written as DNA, the CDR3 is TGTGCCAGCAGTCTTTCAACGACAGGATGGACCGGGGAGCTGTTTTTT. It specifies CASSLSTTGWTGELFF.

This clonotype appeared once. This may arise from a read error, as a much more abundant clone is one base away. V usage is TRBV4-3 and J usage is TRBJ1-1; no definite D call. The CDR3 covers 12 residues. Germline CDR1 and CDR2: LGHNA and YSLEER. The CDR3 spells CASSHDGTEASF. In nucleotides, the CDR3 is TGCGCCAGCAGCCACGATGGAACTGAAGCTTCCTTT.

This clonotype has ten or more counts. One junction end disagrees with the germline gene, perhaps due to a read error. The J gene is TRBJ2-7, the V gene TRBV6-5, with D possibly TRBD1 on 6 matching bases. Germline V lookup: CDR1 MNHEY, CDR2 SVGAGI. This CDR3 spans 12 amino acids. CDR3 region: CASSYSEPGQTF. The CDR3 DNA is TGTGCCAGCAGTTATTCAGAACCGGGACAAACCTTC.

This clonotype was observed at least ten times. The chain joins TRBV9 to TRBJ1-1; 7 bases match TRBD1. Germline V gene data show CDR1 as SGDLS and CDR2 as YYNGEE. The CDR3 runs to 15 residues. Trimming at V came to 0 bases and at J to 2 bases, leaving 4 bases not matched to a gene. CDR3 protein: CASSVGGGRNTEAFF. The CDR3, as DNA: TGTGCCAGCAGCGTAGGAGGGGGCCGCAACACTGAAGCTTTCTTT.

About this clonotype itself: A junction end diverges from the germline sequence, so it may reflect a read error. This chain uses TRBV10-3 with TRBJ1-1; D unresolved. Germline V gene sequence: CDR1 ENHRY, CDR2 SYGVKD. This CDR3 is built from 13 residues. In nucleotides, the CDR3 is TGTGCCGTCAGCGTTTTTATGAACACTGAAGCTTTCTTT. It codes for CAVSVFMNTEAFF.

Only a few counts were recorded for this clonotype. V is TRBV27 and J is TRBJ2-1; 7 positions match TRBD1. V lost 5 bases to trimming and J lost 0 bases; unmatched junction nucleotides: 7. The CDR3 covers 16 residues. The germline V gene encodes CDR1 MNHEY and CDR2 SMNVEV (reference sequence). CDR3 DNA: TGTGCCAGCAGTCTGTTGACAGGGAGCTCCTACAATGAGCAGTTCTTC. Protein sequence: CASSLLTGSSYNEQFF.

Turning to this clonotype: This could be a read error, since a much larger clone is one nucleotide away. V is TRBV28 and J is TRBJ2-4; maybe TRBD2 (6 bases). The ends were cut back, 5 bases at V and 0 bases at J, with 11 bases in the middle. CDR1 and CDR2 from the germline V gene are MDHEN and SYDVKM. CDR3 length: 15 amino acids. The CDR3, as DNA: TGTGCCAGCAGTCCGACTAGTGTAGCCAAAAACATTCAGTACTTC. It codes for CASSPTSVAKNIQYF. The full variable domain, rest sourced from reference TRBV28 and TRBJ2-4, is DVKVTQSSRYLVKRTGEKVFLECVQDMDHENMFWYRQDPGLGLRLIYFSYDVKMKEKGDIPEGYSVSREKKERFSLILESASTNQTSMYLCASSPTSVAKNIQYFGAGTRLSVL.

This clonotype has at least ten counts. The rearrangement uses TRBV5-5 and TRBJ2-7; D gene unclear. This CDR3 contains 16 residues. CDR1 is SGHKS, CDR2 YYEKEE, per germline (reference sequence). Trimming took off 2 bases at V and 2 bases at J, with 17 bases between the two ends. CDR3 DNA sequence: TGTGCCAGCAGCTTACGGCCGCAGAAGGGAACCTACGAGCAGTACTTC. Protein sequence: CASSLRPQKGTYEQYF.

The chain uses TRBV12-3 or TRBV12-4 and TRBJ2-5, with TRBD2 matching over 8 bases. The CDR3 runs 18 residues. V lost 3 bases, J lost 5 bases, and 17 bases stayed unmatched. The CDR3 protein is CASSFAISGVQRGETQYF. The CDR3 coding sequence is TGTGCCAGCAGTTTTGCTATTAGCGGGGTCCAGCGGGGTGAGACCCAGTACTTC.

V gene TRBV6-6 combines with J gene TRBJ1-2, with D unclear. The CDR3 covers 16 residues. Germline CDR1 and CDR2: MNHNY and SVGAGI (reference sequence). V was trimmed by 2 bases and J by 2 bases, leaving 15 bases between them. The CDR3 protein is CASSYPWENINYGYTF. As DNA, the CDR3 is TGTGCCAGCAGTTACCCCTGGGAGAATATAAACTATGGCTACACCTTC.

Points on this clonotype: Germline and junction disagree at one end, which may indicate a read error. The chain uses TRBV6-5 and TRBJ1-6; TRBD1 agrees at 9 bases. This CDR3 region has 17 residues. The germline V gene encodes CDR1 MNHEY and CDR2 SVGAGI. CDR3 sequence: CASSSLLVTGGDSPPHF. Written as DNA, the CDR3 is TGTGCCAGCAGCAGCCTACTCGTGACAGGGGGGGATTCACCCCCCCACTTT.